The 30 T cell receptor beta chains below all came from one sample that was sequenced in a study of T cell responses to AZD1222 COVID-19 vaccine. This table comes from immunoSEQ multiplex PCR, and its TCRdb copy is limited to in-frame clones, with some not included. The sample consists of over 120,000 clones, 85% to 95% of them appearing once. The sequencing used peripheral blood, collected on day 0 of AZD1222 vaccination. These receptors were collected from an adult in good health.

The chain combines TRBV15 with TRBJ2-7; D may correspond to TRBD1 or TRBD2 (5 bases each). CDR1 and CDR2 (germline): LNHNV, YYDKDF (reference sequence). Between the trimmed V and J ends, which lost 1 base and 6 bases, there was a span of 19 bases. The CDR3 loop spans 16 amino acids. The CDR3 sequence is CATSRGVPGPLAEQYF. CDR3 sequence (DNA): TGTGCCACCAGCAGAGGGGTCCCGGGACCCCTGGCCGAGCAGTACTTC.

DNA for the CDR3: TGTGCCAGCAGTCCGGGGGGGACAGCGCGGGGAAACTATGGCTACACCTTC. Its protein product is CASSPGGTARGNYGYTF. This chain links TRBV6-6 with TRBJ1-2, with 7 bases aligning to TRBD1. Trimming took 5 bases from V and 2 from J; bases not matched to a gene: 14. This CDR3 has 17 amino acids. Germline CDR1 is MNHNY and CDR2 is SVGAGI (reference sequence).

The chain carries TRBV7-2 and TRBJ1-1, with a weak D call TRBD1 (6 bases). Germline V lookup: CDR1 SGHTA, CDR2 FQGNSA. Trimming took 1 base from V and 5 from J, leaving 14 bases between them. The CDR3 is made up of 15 amino acids. CDR3 protein: CASSLGQGRTTEAFF. CDR3 DNA sequence: TGTGCCAGCAGCTTAGGGCAGGGGAGGACTACTGAAGCTTTCTTT.

This clone appeared once. V and J are TRBV12-3 or TRBV12-4 and TRBJ1-1, with unresolved D. The CDR3 is 13 amino acids. The ends were cut back, 5 bases at V and 0 bases at J, with 7 bases in the middle. The CDR3 bases are TGTGCCAGCAGTCTTCGGCTGAACACTGAAGCTTTCTTT. Protein: CASSLRLNTEAFF.

The chain is built from TRBV4-1 and TRBJ1-1; possible D gene TRBD1, 5 bases. This CDR3 is 16 amino acids long. The V gene lost 1 base and the J gene lost 0 bases, with 12 bases spanning the gap. Germline V lookup: CDR1 MGHRA, CDR2 YSYEKL. CDR3 amino acids: CASSQGFLTVNTEAFF. In nucleotides, the CDR3 is TGCGCCAGCAGCCAAGGATTTCTGACAGTGAACACTGAAGCTTTCTTT.

V and J are TRBV6-6 and TRBJ1-1; 8 bases align to TRBD1. Germline CDR1 is MNHNY and CDR2 is SVGAGI (reference sequence). This CDR3 region has 16 residues. With 0 bases clipped from V and 4 bases from J, the junction kept 7 bases outside the gene matches. CDR3 DNA sequence: TGTGCCAGCAGTTACTCAGAGACAGGGGCGGGCACTGAAGCTTTCTTT. Translated, it gives CASSYSETGAGTEAFF.

V is TRBV6-5 and J is TRBJ1-3; D unclear. V was pared by 3 bases and J by 1 base, with 7 bases between. Germline V gives CDR1 MNHEY, CDR2 SVGAGI. The CDR3 loop spans 14 amino acids. CDR3 region: CASSYSYSGNTIYF. The CDR3 DNA sequence: TGTGCCAGCAGTTATTCCTATTCTGGAAACACCATATATTTT.

V gene TRBV5-4 combines with J gene TRBJ1-2; no clear D gene. The V gene lost 3 bases and the J gene lost 4 bases, with 16 bases spanning the gap. CDR3 size: 15 residues. Germline V gives CDR1 SGHNT, CDR2 YYREEE (reference sequence). In DNA form, the CDR3 reads TGTGCCAGCAGCTCGTCGGACGGGGTCGCCTATGGCTACACCTTC. The encoded protein is CASSSSDGVAYGYTF.

This clone has more than one count but fewer than ten. The sample has other DNA sequences that encode this CDR3 too. This chain connects TRBV19 to TRBJ1-2, with 7 positions matching TRBD1. The CDR3 sequence is 12 residues long. The germline V gene encodes CDR1 LNHDA and CDR2 SQIVND (reference sequence). Trimming took 5 bases from V and 7 from J; bases not matched to a gene: 4. The CDR3 nucleotides read TGTGCCAGTAGTCCCCGACAGGGTGGCTACACCTTC. Translation gives CASSPRQGGYTF.

There are a few counts of this clone. V is TRBV9 and J is TRBJ2-1, with 8 bases aligning to TRBD1. The junction had 13 bases not matched to a gene; V was cut back by 6 bases and J by 5 bases. Germline CDR1 reads SGDLS; CDR2 reads YYNGEE. This CDR3 has 16 residues. The CDR3 spells CASTPEGTGSNNEQFF. The DNA of the CDR3 is TGTGCCAGCACCCCGGAAGGGACAGGATCTAACAATGAGCAGTTCTTC.

The chain links TRBV28 to TRBJ2-5; D is perhaps TRBD2 (7 bases). CDR1 is MDHEN, CDR2 SYDVKM, per germline. Trimming took 3 bases from V and 4 from J, leaving 9 bases between them. This CDR3 contains 13 residues. CDR3 in amino acids: CASSFGGRETQYF. CDR3 DNA: TGTGCCAGCAGTTTCGGGGGGCGAGAGACCCAGTACTTC.

The chain uses TRBV5-1 and TRBJ1-3; D gene uncertain. Per the germline V gene, CDR1 is SGHRS and CDR2 is YFSETQ. This CDR3 is 14 amino acids long. The V end lost 6 bases, the J end lost 1 base, and 11 bases lay between the germline ends. The CDR3, as DNA: TGCGCCAGCAAGAGTCGGGAGTCTGGAAACACCATATATTTT. This translates into CASKSRESGNTIYF.

The chain employs TRBV10-2 and TRBJ2-2, with TRBD1 matching 7 bases. This CDR3 has 13 amino acids. Trimming at V came to 11 bases and at J to 2 bases, leaving 5 bases not matched to a gene. Germline lookup yields CDR1 WSHSY and CDR2 SAAADI. CDR3 residues: CAGRDRNTGELFF. The CDR3 nucleotides read TGCGCCGGACGGGACAGAAACACCGGGGAGCTGTTTTTT.

This clone was picked up one time. The V gene is TRBV15, the J gene TRBJ2-5, with D tentatively TRBD1 (6 bases). V was shortened by 3 bases and J by 5 bases, with 13 bases between the two germline ends. This CDR3 region has 14 residues. In germline, CDR1 is LNHNV, CDR2 YYDKDF (reference sequence). CDR3 residues: CATSSTTQGETQYF. The CDR3 DNA reads TGTGCCACCAGCAGTACTACCCAGGGGGAGACCCAGTACTTC.

The V and J genes are TRBV21-1 and TRBJ1-6. TRBV21-1 is a pseudogene. This CDR3 has 18 amino acids. CDR3 protein: CASSKSPPRGGQDSPLHF. The CDR3 DNA reads TGTGCCAGCAGCAAAAGCCCCCCCCGAGGTGGGCAGGATTCACCCCTCCACTTT.

As regards this clone: A read error is possible here, since a much larger clone lies one base away. This chain connects TRBV10-1 to TRBJ1-1, with 8 bases matching TRBD1. Germline CDR1 and CDR2: WNHNN and SYGVQD (reference sequence). CDR3 length equals 13 residues. J was trimmed by 3 bases and V by 3 bases; bases with no gene match: 0. As DNA, the CDR3 is TGCGCCAGCAGTGACAGGGGGCACACTGAAGCTTTCTTT. This sequence encodes CASSDRGHTEAFF.

The J gene is TRBJ1-2, the V gene TRBV5-1, with TRBD1 matching over 7 bases. The germline V gene encodes CDR1 SGHRS and CDR2 YFSETQ. The CDR3 is 15 amino acids. V lost 4 bases and J lost 4; bases outside the gene matches: 10. CDR3 DNA: TGCGCCAGCAGCCCGGATGCAGGGGGGAGCTATGGCTACACCTTC. It is translated as CASSPDAGGSYGYTF.

The chain is built from TRBV7-9 and TRBJ2-1; 9 bases line up with TRBD1. CDR1 is SEHNR and CDR2 is FQNEAQ in the germline V gene (reference sequence). The CDR3 is 14 residues long. J gave up 5 bases and V 5 bases, and 4 bases lay outside the gene matches. CDR3 sequence: CASSPGTGNNEQFF. CDR3 coding DNA: TGTGCCAGCAGCCCCGGGACAGGGAACAATGAGCAGTTCTTC. Full variable domain (rest looked up from reference TRBV7-9 and TRBJ2-1): DTGVSQNPRHKITKRGQNVTFRCDPISEHNRLYWYRQTLGQGPEFLTYFQNEAQLEKSRLLSDRFSAERPKGSFSTLEIQRTEQGDSAMYLCASSPGTGNNEQFFGPGTRLTVL.

The chain employs TRBV28 and TRBJ1-4, with TRBD1 as a possible D gene (5 bases). Per the germline V gene, CDR1 is MDHEN and CDR2 is SYDVKM. The CDR3 runs to 15 residues. V shed 4 bases and J shed 7 bases, with 16 bases lying between them. CDR3: CASSSAGTAGEKLFF. The CDR3 region has the DNA TGTGCCAGCAGTTCCGCGGGGACGGCGGGTGAAAAACTGTTTTTT.

The chain recombines TRBV10-3 with TRBJ1-1; D not resolved. V lost 4 bases to trimming and J lost 7 bases, with 16 bases between them. CDR1 and CDR2 from the germline V gene are ENHRY and SYGVKD. CDR3 length equals 14 residues. The CDR3 DNA is TGTGCCATCAGTGTGGGCAGCACCCTGGGTGAAGCTTTCTTT. As protein: CAISVGSTLGEAFF.

The chain recombines TRBV7-9 with TRBJ1-5; D remains ambiguous. CDR1 is SEHNR and CDR2 is FQNEAQ in the germline V gene (reference sequence). The CDR3 covers 13 residues. Trimming shortened V by 2 bases and J by 6 bases, and 8 bases separated the two germline ends. The CDR3 sequence is CASSLMSAQPQHF. For the CDR3, the DNA is TGTGCCAGCAGCTTAATGTCTGCTCAGCCCCAGCATTTT. The full variable domain, its missing parts supplied by reference TRBV7-9 and TRBJ1-5, is DTGVSQNPRHKITKRGQNVTFRCDPISEHNRLYWYRQTLGQGPEFLTYFQNEAQLEKSRLLSDRFSAERPKGSFSTLEIQRTEQGDSAMYLCASSLMSAQPQHFGDGTRLSIL.

The gene calls are TRBV5-1 and TRBJ1-4, with a possible D match to TRBD1 (5 bases). The CDR3 spans 14 residues. V shed 0 bases and J shed 8 bases, with 11 bases lying between them. CDR1 and CDR2 (germline): SGHRS, YFSETQ. CDR3: CASSLAGGNEKLFF. The CDR3 coding sequence is TGCGCCAGCAGCTTGGCCGGGGGAAACGAAAAACTGTTTTTT.

The chain uses TRBV6-5 and TRBJ2-3; 7 bases match TRBD1. Germline V lookup: CDR1 MNHEY, CDR2 SVGAGI. V was pared by 6 bases and J by 2 bases, with 5 bases of the junction left unmatched. The CDR3 is made up of 14 amino acids. In DNA form, the CDR3 reads TGTGCCAGCAGATCCGGGACAGTCACAGATACGCAGTATTTT. Translating gives CASRSGTVTDTQYF.

This rearrangement joins TRBV4-1 to TRBJ2-5, with 13 bases matching TRBD2. The CDR3 has 17 residues. The ends lost 0 bases at V and 7 bases at J; junction bases unmatched: 8. Per germline, CDR1 MGHRA and CDR2 YSYEKL. The CDR3 loop is CASSQESGTSGEGTQYF. DNA of the CDR3: TGCGCCAGCAGCCAAGAATCCGGGACTAGCGGGGAAGGGACCCAGTACTTC.

V is TRBV5-5 and J is TRBJ1-3; D possibly corresponds to TRBD1 (5 bases). The CDR3 is 14 residues long. CDR1 and CDR2 from the germline V gene are SGHKS and YYEKEE (reference sequence). V gave up 3 bases and J gave up 2 bases, with 9 bases separating them. The CDR3 DNA is TGTGCCAGCAGCTGGGGGACTGCTGGAAACACCATATATTTT. It is translated as CASSWGTAGNTIYF.

The chain uses TRBV27 and TRBJ2-7; the D is unclear. Per germline, CDR1 MNHEY and CDR2 SMNVEV (reference sequence). Trimming removed 2 bases from V and 0 bases from J, with 11 bases in between. The CDR3 spans 15 residues. CDR3: CASSLSLLSSYEQYF. CDR3 nucleotides: TGTGCCAGCAGTTTAAGTCTACTGAGCTCCTACGAGCAGTACTTC.

The J gene is TRBJ1-3, the V gene TRBV7-9; no clear D gene. In germline, CDR1 is SEHNR, CDR2 FQNEAQ (reference sequence). The CDR3 totals 16 residues. V lost 0 bases and J lost 0, with 9 bases in between. The CDR3 nucleotides read TGTGCCAGCAGCTTAGCGCGGGCAGGCTCTGGAAACACCATATATTTT. Translating gives CASSLARAGSGNTIYF.

In its sample, this clone was seen once. The chain employs TRBV19 and TRBJ1-5, with 7 bases aligning to TRBD1. This CDR3 is built from 14 residues. The V gene end was trimmed by 6 bases and the J gene end by 6 bases; junction bases not matched to a gene: 8. Germline V lookup: CDR1 LNHDA, CDR2 SQIVND (reference sequence). This chain's CDR3 is CASSLDRVVQPQHF. CDR3 DNA sequence: TGTGCCAGTAGCCTCGACAGGGTAGTTCAGCCCCAGCATTTT.

About this clone: At one end, the junction sequence differs from germline, possibly due to a read error. The chain uses TRBV28 and TRBJ1-1, with TRBD1 matching 8 bases. CDR1 MDHEN and CDR2 SYDVKM come from the germline V gene. This CDR3 contains 16 residues. The chain's CDR3 is CASNLPGGTLNTEAFF. The CDR3, as DNA: TGTGCCAGCAATTTACCAGGGGGCACGTTGAACACTGAAGCTTTCTTT.

V is TRBV18 and J is TRBJ1-2; D may be TRBD1 (6 bases). Germline lookup yields CDR1 KGHSH and CDR2 LQKENI. V dropped 6 bases and J dropped 0 bases, with 14 bases sitting between them. This CDR3 comprises 15 residues. CDR3 amino acids: CASSASGDSNYGYTF. CDR3 DNA sequence: TGTGCCAGCTCCGCCTCAGGGGACTCTAACTATGGCTACACCTTC. The entire variable domain, with the rest obtained from reference TRBV18 and TRBJ1-2, is as follows: NAGVMQNPRHLVRRRGQEARLRCSPMKGHSHVYWYRQLPEEGLKFMVYLQKENIIDESGMPKERFSAEFPKEGPSILRIQQVVRGDSAAYFCASSASGDSNYGYTFGSGTRLTVV.